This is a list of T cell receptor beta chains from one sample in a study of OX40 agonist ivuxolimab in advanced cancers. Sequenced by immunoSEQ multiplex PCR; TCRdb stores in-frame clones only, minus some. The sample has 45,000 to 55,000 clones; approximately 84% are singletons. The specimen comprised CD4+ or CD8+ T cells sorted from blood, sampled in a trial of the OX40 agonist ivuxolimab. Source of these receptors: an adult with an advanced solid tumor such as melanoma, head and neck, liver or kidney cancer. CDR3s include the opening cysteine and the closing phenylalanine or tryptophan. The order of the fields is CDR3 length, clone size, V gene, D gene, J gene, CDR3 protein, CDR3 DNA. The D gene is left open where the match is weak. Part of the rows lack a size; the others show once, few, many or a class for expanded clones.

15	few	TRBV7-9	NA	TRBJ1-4	CASSPSGRPNEKLFF	TGTGCCAGCAGCCCCTCCGGGCGGCCTAATGAAAAACTGTTTTTT
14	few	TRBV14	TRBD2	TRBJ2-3	CASSPSGSSDTQYF	TGTGCCAGCAGTCCTAGCGGGAGCTCAGATACGCAGTATTTT
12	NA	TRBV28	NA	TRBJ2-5	CASSSPEETQYF	TGTGCCAGCAGTTCCCCTGAAGAGACCCAGTACTTC
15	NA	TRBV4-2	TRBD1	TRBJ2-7	CASSQDSGQFYEQYF	TGTGCCAGCAGCCAAGATTCGGGACAGTTTTACGAGCAGTACTTC
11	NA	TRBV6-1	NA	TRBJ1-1	CASSRNTEAFF	TGTGCCAGCTCGAGGAACACTGAAGCTTTCTTT
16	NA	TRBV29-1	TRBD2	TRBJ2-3	CSVVPRGRAGGDTQYF	TGCAGCGTTGTTCCCCGCGGGAGGGCCGGGGGGGATACGCAGTATTTT
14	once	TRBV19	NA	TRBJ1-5	CASSIGLSNQPQHF	TGTGCCAGTAGTATTGGACTGAGCAATCAGCCCCAGCATTTT
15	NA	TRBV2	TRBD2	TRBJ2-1	CASSPGGGKNNEQFF	TGTGCCAGCAGTCCCGGGGGGGGCAAAAACAATGAGCAGTTCTTC
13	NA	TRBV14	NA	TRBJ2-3	CASSRAGADTQYF	TGTGCCAGCAGCCGGGCGGGCGCAGATACGCAGTATTTT
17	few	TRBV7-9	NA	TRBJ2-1	CASSPRVRDQSYNEQFF	TGTGCCAGCAGCCCACGGGTCCGGGACCAGTCCTACAATGAGCAGTTCTTC
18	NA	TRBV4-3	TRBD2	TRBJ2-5	CASSQDLWGTSEQETQYF	TGCGCCAGCAGCCAAGATCTGTGGGGGACTAGCGAGCAAGAGACCCAGTACTTC
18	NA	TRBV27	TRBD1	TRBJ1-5	CASSLAPTGRKAWQPQHF	TGTGCCAGCAGCCTAGCCCCGACAGGGAGAAAGGCATGGCAGCCCCAGCATTTT
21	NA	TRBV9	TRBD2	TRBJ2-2	CASSVAVGPGLAGGPPGELFF	TGTGCCAGCAGCGTAGCTGTTGGACCTGGACTAGCGGGAGGGCCCCCCGGGGAGCTGTTTTTT
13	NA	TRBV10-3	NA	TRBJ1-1	CAIIRDGGTEAFF	TGTGCCATCATCAGGGACGGGGGCACTGAAGCTTTCTTT
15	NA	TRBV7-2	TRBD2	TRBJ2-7	CASSEASGRAYEQYF	TGTGCCAGCAGCGAGGCTAGCGGGAGGGCCTACGAGCAGTACTTC
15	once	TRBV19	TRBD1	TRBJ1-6	CASSIGQGMNSPLHF	TGTGCCAGTAGTATTGGACAGGGGATGAATTCACCCCTCCACTTT
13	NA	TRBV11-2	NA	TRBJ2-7	CASSQERQSEQYF	TGTGCCAGCAGTCAAGAGCGGCAGTCCGAGCAGTACTTC
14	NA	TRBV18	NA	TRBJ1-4	CASRGESSFEKLFF	TGTGCCAGCCGGGGGGAATCCTCGTTTGAAAAACTGTTTTTT
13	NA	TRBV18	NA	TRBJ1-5	CASSPGGDQPQHF	TGTGCCAGCTCACCGGGGGGGGATCAGCCCCAGCATTTT
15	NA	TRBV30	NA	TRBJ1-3	CAWSVPGSSGNTIYF	TGTGCCTGGAGTGTCCCGGGGAGCTCTGGAAACACCATATATTTT
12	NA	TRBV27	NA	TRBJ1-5	CASTTGRQPQHF	TGTGCCAGCACCACAGGGAGGCAGCCCCAGCATTTT
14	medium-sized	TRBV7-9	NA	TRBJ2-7	CASSPEGTGGGQYF	TGTGCCAGCAGCCCCGAGGGTACAGGTGGAGGGCAGTACTTC
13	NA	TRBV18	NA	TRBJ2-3	CASSERNEDTQYF	TGTGCCAGCTCAGAACGAAACGAGGATACGCAGTATTTT
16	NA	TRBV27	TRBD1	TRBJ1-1	CASSFGRGFMNTEAFF	TGTGCCAGCAGTTTTGGCAGGGGGTTCATGAACACTGAAGCTTTCTTT
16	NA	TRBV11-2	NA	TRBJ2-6	CASSLEGGHGANVLTF	TGTGCCAGCAGCTTAGAGGGGGGGCATGGGGCCAACGTCCTGACTTTC
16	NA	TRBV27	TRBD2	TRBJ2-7	CASSLFSGTSGYEQYF	TGTGCCAGCAGTTTATTCTCTGGGACTAGCGGCTACGAGCAGTACTTC
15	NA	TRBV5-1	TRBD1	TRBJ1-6	CASSPPGQGSSPLHF	TGCGCCAGCAGCCCGCCGGGACAGGGCTCATCACCCCTCCACTTT
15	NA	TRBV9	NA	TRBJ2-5	CASSVGQPNGETQYF	TGTGCCAGCAGCGTAGGGCAGCCCAACGGGGAGACCCAGTACTTC
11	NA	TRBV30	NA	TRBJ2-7	CAWSGTYEQYF	TGTGCCTGGAGTGGGACCTACGAGCAGTACTTC
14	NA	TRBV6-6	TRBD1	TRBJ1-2	CASKRQGRNYGYTF	TGTGCCAGCAAGAGACAGGGGCGAAACTATGGCTACACCTTC
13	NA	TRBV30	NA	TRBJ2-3	CACGPYGPDTQYF	TGTGCCTGTGGGCCCTACGGCCCAGATACGCAGTATTTT
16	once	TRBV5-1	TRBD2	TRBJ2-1	CASSSFSGGAWNEQFF	TGCGCCAGCAGCTCCTTTAGCGGGGGGGCCTGGAATGAGCAGTTCTTC
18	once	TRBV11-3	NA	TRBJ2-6	CASSLGQLSFSGANVLTF	TGTGCCAGCAGCTTAGGACAGCTATCCTTCTCTGGGGCCAACGTCCTGACTTTC
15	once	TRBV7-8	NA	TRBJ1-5	CASSLEFGGGQPQHF	TGTGCCAGCAGCCTAGAATTCGGGGGCGGTCAGCCCCAGCATTTT
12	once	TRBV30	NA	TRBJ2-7	CAWRKSSLEQYF	TGTGCCTGGAGGAAATCTAGTCTCGAGCAGTACTTC
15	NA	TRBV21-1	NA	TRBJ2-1	CASSTTGSSYNEQFF	TGTGCCAGCAGCACGACAGGAAGCTCCTACAATGAGCAGTTCTTC
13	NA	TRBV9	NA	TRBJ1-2	CASSPRGDYGYTF	TGTGCCAGCAGCCCCCGCGGGGACTATGGCTACACCTTC
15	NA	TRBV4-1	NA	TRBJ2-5	CASSQPGTSRGPRYF	TGCGCCAGCAGCCAACCCGGGACTTCCCGCGGGCCCAGGTACTTC
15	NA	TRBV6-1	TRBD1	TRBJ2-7	CASSEFYRGAYEQYF	TGTGCCAGCAGTGAATTTTACAGGGGGGCCTACGAGCAGTACTTC
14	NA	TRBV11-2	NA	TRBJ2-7	CASSLVAGSYEQYF	TGTGCCAGCAGCTTAGTGGCAGGGAGCTACGAGCAGTACTTC
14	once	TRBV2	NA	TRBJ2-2	CASRRRQRTGELFF	TGTGCCAGCAGGAGGAGACAGAGAACCGGGGAGCTGTTTTTT
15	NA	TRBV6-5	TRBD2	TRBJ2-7	CASSPLGEGSYEQYF	TGTGCCAGCAGCCCTCTAGGGGAGGGTTCCTACGAGCAGTACTTC
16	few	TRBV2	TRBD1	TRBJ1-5	CASRGHRGKSNQPQHF	TGTGCCAGCAGGGGACACAGGGGTAAGAGCAATCAGCCCCAGCATTTT
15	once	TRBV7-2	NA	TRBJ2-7	CASSLGHLAAYEQYF	TGTGCCAGCAGCTTGGGACATCTGGCTGCCTACGAGCAGTACTTC
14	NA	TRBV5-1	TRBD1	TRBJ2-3	CASSSGQATDTQYF	TGCGCCAGCAGCTCCGGACAGGCCACAGATACGCAGTATTTT
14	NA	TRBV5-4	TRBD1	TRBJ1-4	CASSRQGTNEKLFF	TGTGCCAGCAGCCGACAGGGGACTAATGAAAAACTGTTTTTT
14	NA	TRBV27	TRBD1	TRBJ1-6	CASSPGQYNSPLHF	TGTGCCAGCAGTCCGGGACAGTATAATTCACCCCTCCACTTT